Listed below are T cell receptor beta chains from one sample, sequenced in a study of cytomegalovirus exposure and HLA in healthy donors. Sequenced by immunoSEQ multiplex PCR; TCRdb stores in-frame clones only, minus some. The sample contains more than 95,000 clones, 78% of which appear only once. Sequenced input: PBMCs. The receptors shown here come from a woman in her thirties or forties in good health and CMV-seronegative. The CDR3 runs from the conserved cysteine through the conserved F or W. D genes are given only for firm matches. Part of the rows lack a size; the others show once, few, many or a class for expanded clones.

>15|TRBV28|TRBJ2-5|-|TRBD1
CASRSQATRGETQYF
TGTGCCAGCAGATCACAGGCCACCAGGGGGGAGACCCAGTACTTC
>14|TRBV9|TRBJ1-1|-|-
CASSVVQGNTEAFF
TGTGCCAGCAGCGTAGTTCAGGGGAACACTGAAGCTTTCTTT
>15|TRBV4-2|TRBJ2-3|few|TRBD2
CASRIAGTSTDTQYF
TGTGCCAGCAGGATAGCGGGAACTAGCACAGATACGCAGTATTTT
>14|TRBV7-9|TRBJ1-4|once|-
CSSSLEGLRGKLFF
TGTTCCAGCAGCTTGGAGGGCCTTCGTGGAAAACTGTTTTTT
>14|TRBV2|TRBJ2-7|once|TRBD1
CASSEWDSTYEQYF
TGTGCCAGCAGTGAATGGGACAGCACCTACGAGCAGTACTTC
>18|TRBV12-2|TRBJ1-5|-|-
CASRPIPWGQLVNQPQHF
TGTGCAAGTCGCCCGATACCATGGGGACAGTTAGTTAATCAGCCCCAGCATTTT
>13|TRBV28|TRBJ1-5|-|-
CASSAPGNQPQHF
TGTGCCAGCAGTGCCCCGGGCAATCAGCCCCAGCATTTT
>15|TRBV7-2|TRBJ1-5|-|TRBD1
CASSWGQGHGQPQHF
TGTGCCAGCAGCTGGGGACAGGGGCACGGACAGCCCCAGCATTTT
>17|TRBV15|TRBJ1-2|-|-
CATSPGVINRVDYGYTF
TGTGCCACCAGCCCCGGGGTAATTAACAGGGTAGACTATGGCTACACCTTC
>13|TRBV5-1|TRBJ1-1|-|-
CASSSSVNTEAFF
TGCGCCAGCAGCTCCTCAGTGAACACTGAAGCTTTCTTT
>12|TRBV4-1|TRBJ2-2|-|-
CASSHPTGELFF
TGCGCCAGCAGCCACCCAACCGGGGAGCTGTTTTTT
>15|TRBV4-2|TRBJ2-2|-|TRBD2
CASSQEVGGVGELFF
TGTGCCAGCAGCCAAGAAGTGGGGGGGGTCGGGGAGCTGTTTTTT
>15|TRBV4-1|TRBJ2-7|-|-
CASSQGWRVSYEQYF
TGCGCCAGCAGCCAAGGGTGGAGGGTCTCCTACGAGCAGTACTTC
>14|TRBV29-1|TRBJ2-3|-|-
CSADRLAATDTQYF
TGCAGCGCCGACAGGCTAGCGGCCACAGATACGCAGTATTTT
>14|TRBV18|TRBJ2-5|-|-
CASSPPSVSGTQYF
TGTGCCAGCTCACCACCCTCAGTTTCTGGGACCCAGTACTTC
>13|TRBV10-2|TRBJ1-1|once|-
CASIPSGGSEAFF
TGCGCCAGCATCCCGAGCGGGGGCTCTGAAGCTTTCTTT
>16|TRBV18|TRBJ2-7|-|-
CASSPQPSSGVYEQYF
TGTGCCAGCTCACCACAGCCGTCAAGCGGTGTTTACGAGCAGTACTTC
>20|TRBV16|TRBJ2-7|-|TRBD2
CASSRHSGTSGMGVPFEQYF
TGTGCCAGCAGCCGCCACAGCGGGACTAGCGGGATGGGTGTCCCATTCGAGCAGTACTTC
>12|TRBV28|TRBJ1-4|-|-
CASRGNPEKLFF
TGTGCCAGCAGGGGCAACCCTGAAAAACTGTTTTTT
>19|TRBV19|TRBJ2-4|-|TRBD2
CASSIGLAGGRGTKNSQYF
TGTGCCAGTAGTATCGGACTAGCGGGAGGTCGTGGGACCAAAAACAGTCAGTACTTC
>12|TRBV19|TRBJ2-4|-|TRBD1
CASSLQGHIQYF
TGTGCCAGTAGTTTACAGGGGCACATTCAGTACTTC
>15|TRBV4-1|TRBJ2-1|-|TRBD2
CASSRPGGQRDEQFF
TGCGCTAGCAGCCGACCGGGGGGGCAAAGGGATGAGCAGTTCTTC
>14|TRBV6-6|TRBJ1-2|-|-
CASSYPREGYGYTF
TGTGCCAGCAGTTACCCCAGGGAGGGCTATGGCTACACCTTC
>17|TRBV21-1|TRBJ2-7|-|-
CASSTGTTNHSSYEQYF
TGTGCCAGCAGTACCGGGACAACAAACCATTCCTCCTACGAGCAGTACTTC
>13|TRBV25-1|TRBJ1-5|once|-
CASRQGSNQPQHF
TGTGCCAGCCGGCAGGGCAGCAATCAGCCCCAGCATTTT
>15|TRBV11-2|TRBJ2-2|once|TRBD1
CASSPRQGNTGELFF
TGTGCCAGCAGCCCTCGACAGGGGAACACCGGGGAGCTGTTTTTT
>14|TRBV10-1|TRBJ2-7|-|-
CASSDSSDSYEQYF
TGCGCCAGCAGTGATTCTAGCGACTCCTACGAGCAGTACTTC
>15|TRBV11-2|TRBJ2-1|once|TRBD2
CASSPGWTSYNEQFF
TGTGCCAGCAGCCCAGGTTGGACTAGCTACAATGAGCAGTTCTTC
>15|TRBV27|TRBJ1-6|-|-
CASSLSERYNSPLHF
TGTGCCAGCAGTTTATCTGAGAGGTATAATTCACCCCTCCACTTT
>11|TRBV28|TRBJ2-7|-|-
CASSLEREQYF
-
>13|TRBV29-1|TRBJ1-1|-|-
CSVGGGARTEAFF
TGCAGCGTTGGAGGGGGGGCGCGCACTGAAGCTTTCTTT
>13|TRBV18|TRBJ2-2|few|-
CASSPPSTGELFF
TGTGCCAGCTCACCACCGAGTACCGGGGAGCTGTTTTTT
>13|TRBV4-1|TRBJ1-1|-|TRBD1
CASSQEGGQSAFF
TGCGCCAGCAGCCAAGAGGGGGGACAGTCAGCTTTCTTT
>14|TRBV9|TRBJ1-3|-|-
CASSVRSSGNTIYF
TGTGCCAGCAGCGTACGGAGCTCTGGAAACACCATATATTTT
>15|TRBV6-5|TRBJ2-2|few|-
CASSRLATNTGELFF
TGTGCCAGCAGCCGCCTAGCGACTAACACCGGGGAGCTGTTTTTT
>16|TRBV2|TRBJ2-7|-|TRBD2
CASSEGLAGASYEQYF
TGTGCCAGCAGTGAAGGGCTAGCGGGAGCCTCCTACGAGCAGTACTTC
>15|TRBV7-3|TRBJ2-2|-|TRBD2
CASSKGLAHTGELFF
TGTGCCAGCAGTAAAGGACTAGCGCACACCGGGGAGCTGTTTTTT
>14|TRBV6-5|TRBJ2-1|-|TRBD2
CASTELAGASEQFF
TGTGCCAGCACCGAACTAGCGGGAGCTAGTGAGCAGTTCTTC
>15|TRBV4-3|TRBJ1-5|-|-
CASSQDLTSNQPQHF
TGCGCCAGCAGCCAAGATTTGACATCCAATCAGCCCCAGCATTTT
>15|TRBV18|TRBJ1-1|-|-
CASSPIQGSGTEAFF
TGTGCCAGCTCACCAATTCAGGGAAGTGGGACTGAAGCTTTCTTT
>18|TRBV7-9|TRBJ1-5|-|-
CASSLVRAGLGSNQPQHF
TGTGCCAGCAGCTTGGTCCGGGCGGGCCTAGGGAGCAATCAGCCCCAGCATTTT
>16|TRBV28|TRBJ2-5|-|TRBD1
CASSPMPGQGPETQYF
TGTGCCAGCAGTCCTATGCCGGGACAGGGACCAGAGACCCAGTACTTC
>14|TRBV6-5|TRBJ2-3|-|TRBD1
CASREQGMRDTQYF
TGTGCCAGCCGCGAACAGGGGATGAGGGATACGCAGTATTTT
>11|TRBV5-1|TRBJ1-2|-|-
CASSSVYGYTF
TGCGCCAGCAGCTCGGTCTATGGCTACACCTTC
>16|TRBV7-9|TRBJ2-1|few|-
CASSSARGQIYNEQFF
TGTGCCAGCAGCTCCGCGAGAGGACAGATATACAATGAGCAGTTCTTC
>15|TRBV6-5|TRBJ1-1|once|-
CASSYTGVGNTEAFF
TGTGCCAGCAGTTACACCGGAGTAGGGAACACTGAAGCTTTCTTT
>15|TRBV4-2|TRBJ1-2|-|TRBD1
CASSLGTGANYGYTF
TGTGCCAGCAGCCTCGGGACAGGGGCGAACTATGGCTACACCTTC
>12|TRBV28|TRBJ2-7|-|-
CASSSTFEEQYF
TGTGCCAGCAGTTCCACCTTTGAGGAGCAGTACTTC
>15|TRBV4-3|TRBJ2-6|-|-
CASSPQTSGANVLTF
TGCGCCAGCAGCCCCCAGACATCCGGGGCCAACGTCCTGACTTTC
>17|TRBV11-2|TRBJ2-2|-|TRBD2
CASSLGLAGGWTGELFF
TGTGCCAGCAGCTTGGGACTAGCGGGAGGGTGGACCGGGGAGCTGTTTTTT
>15|TRBV6-5|TRBJ1-5|-|TRBD1
CASRRTGGSNQPQHF
TGTGCCAGCAGAAGGACAGGGGGTAGCAATCAGCCCCAGCATTTT
>19|TRBV27|TRBJ2-5|-|TRBD2
CASSLGARGAGGPGETQYF
TGTGCCAGCAGTTTGGGCGCCCGGGGAGCGGGAGGGCCGGGGGAGACCCAGTACTTC
>14|TRBV11-2|TRBJ1-5|-|-
CASSFKPRHQPQHF
TGTGCCAGCAGCTTCAAGCCCCGTCATCAGCCCCAGCATTTT
>13|TRBV7-9|TRBJ2-7|-|-
CSSSQRQGGEQYF
TGTTCCAGCAGCCAGCGCCAGGGCGGCGAGCAGTACTTC
>12|TRBV5-8|TRBJ2-1|-|TRBD2
CASSPAGVGQFF
TGTGCCAGCAGCCCGGCGGGAGTAGGGCAGTTCTTC